This T cell receptor (beta chain) comes out of a study of regulatory T cells in long-lasting Graves disease. Study observations and caveats: Researchers examined only peripheral blood and not thyroid tissue.

Sequencing libraries for TCR beta were prepared with iRepertoire HTBI primers and Arm-PCR of CDR3 regions. MiXCR, run by TCRdb on the multiplex PCR reads, gives a single entry per CDR3 protein. Of 560,000 or so distinct CDR3 sequences listed, 16% are singletons. In its sample, this clonotype was seen a few times. The antigen is unknown. Between the trimmed V and J ends, which lost 2 bases and 10 bases, there was a span of 11 bases. The length of the CDR3 is 12 residues. This sample's time point: newly diagnosed GD, antithyroid drugs for less than 3 months. PBMC RNA served as the TCR library source. The same sample was also used in a study of T cells in Graves' hyperthyroidism and ophthalmopathy. As that study records: Uncontrolled infection, other autoimmune disease, pregnancy or lactation barred patients from enrollment. During a first-round RT-PCR of the TCR CDR3, the HTBI primer set was used. Appearing also in blood were most of the thyroid clonotypes expanded above 0.001.

The chain is built from TRBV12-3 or TRBV12-4 and TRBJ1-1, with D hard to call. The sequencing here drew on peripheral blood mononuclear cells (PBMCs), taken at new diagnosis, from a patient treated with antithyroid drugs. The receptor's source is a man younger than 30 with Graves disease. The CDR3 bases are TGTGCCAGCAGTTTAAGTGGCCTAGGAGCTTTCTTT. Translated, it gives CASSLSGLGAFF.